The rows below give T cell receptor beta chains drawn from one sample of a study of OX40 agonist ivuxolimab in advanced cancers. Libraries were prepared by immunoSEQ multiplex PCR; TCRdb keeps only in-frame clonotypes and omits some of them. The sample shows roughly 29,000 clones, 90% of them seen only once. The sequencing here drew on CD4+ or CD8+ T cells sorted from blood, taken in a trial of the OX40 agonist ivuxolimab. The receptor set was obtained from an adult with an advanced solid tumor such as melanoma, head and neck, liver or kidney cancer. Each CDR3 is given without its conserved first and last residue. The size of a clone is reported for some rows only, either as once, few or many, or as a class for expanded clones.

TRBV25-1,.,ASSDRLGDEQY
TRBV11-1,.,ASSSGRSVYTEAF
TRBV28,.,ASSRTGAGEQF
TRBV7-9,.,ASSFTRQGSNNEQF
TRBV10-3,.,AISDLGLGSYNEQF
TRBV10-3,.,AISDRGGYEQY
TRBV4-1,.,ASSQGPGRRGDGELF
TRBV25-1,few,ASSDRAGLYGYT
TRBV9,.,ASSVGGDTQY
TRBV5-1,.,ASSSVSSGRTTDTQY
TRBV29-1,.,SVDPWETGGLYGYT
TRBV4-1,.,ASSHLTGGYEQY
TRBV5-8,.,ASSLPTGNRETQY
TRBV19,.,ASSVRDSYEQY
TRBV9,once,ASSVGDSLAGNTEAF
TRBV25-1,.,ASSDLYEQY
TRBV11-2,.,ASSLDQLGGYGYT
TRBV7-6,.,ASSSGSLFEQF
TRBV10-3,.,AIREIPGTSGREQF
TRBV5-6,.,ASSPGTFGNTIY
TRBV7-9,few,ASSSQGAFNYGYT
TRBV15,.,ATSGARSQETQY
TRBV7-6,.,ASSSRTGLEAF
TRBV7-9,.,ASSLLLGQETQY
TRBV7-9,once,ASSSSGLAEGGELF
TRBV7-9,.,ASSLLMGGFTEAF
TRBV7-2,few,ASSLEQGFSYNEQF
TRBV30,.,AWSAGGAYEQY
TRBV7-9,.,ASSPRGGLNTGELF
TRBV25-1,.,ASSEFGVYYGYT
TRBV7-9,.,ASSLGPTEAF
TRBV19,few,ATAYTGNTEAF
TRBV13,.,ASSHTYAEAF
TRBV7-2,.,ASSLEKKLF
TRBV7-9,.,ASSPEPRGIVTGELF
TRBV5-6,.,ASSLIGLAGDEQY
TRBV28,.,ASSPSGRGYYGYT
TRBV13,.,ASSSRGSWETQY
TRBV27,.,ASSLWTGDNEQF
TRBV7-2,.,ASSSFFTDTQY
TRBV9,.,ASSVDLRNNEQF
TRBV5-6,once,ASLKATGGSKNIQY
TRBV7-2,.,ASSFEVAGNTDTQY
TRBV5-4,.,ASSSPPGQYKNIQY
TRBV6-5,.,ASSYNTGEGYT
TRBV7-7,.,ASSQEIGEEETQY
TRBV7-8,.,ASSLAGVGSSYEQY
TRBV7-8,once,ASSLETENEKLF
TRBV19,.,ASRDGLTYNEQF
TRBV2,.,ASSEIVEARDTEAF
TRBV5-5,.,ASSQDFHNEQF
TRBV11-2,.,ASSGRRGEGLETQY
TRBV4-1,.,ASSQGLAGNYEQY
TRBV7-9,.,ASSQTWTGKIYNEQF
TRBV4-1,.,ASSQASGSTDEQF